This TCR beta chain was recorded in a study of shared clonotypes between healthy human individuals. Study outcomes and limitations: Clonotype sharing across donors was expected to vary with sequencing depth.

On this clone: Its specificity is not known.

The CDR3 contains 12 residues. V lost 6 bases and J 3 bases, leaving 6 bases between the germline ends. Germline-derived CDR1 and CDR2 are MNHEY and SVGAGI. Assay: immunoSEQ multiplex PCR; the TCRdb copy retains only in-frame clones and omits some. The sample carries 2 million to 2.5 million clones, just over 90% recorded once. The receptor was derived from a man between 18 and 29 years old in good health. Some clones in this sample may be carry-over from other donors' samples. The chain couples TRBV6-5 to TRBJ2-1, with D possibly TRBD2 on 5 matching bases. Sequencing input: naive CD4+ T cells from PBMCs. Noted subset: CD45RA+ positively selected. CDR3 protein: CASRRDYNEQFF. CDR3 sequence (DNA): TGTGCCAGCAGACGGGACTACAATGAGCAGTTCTTC.